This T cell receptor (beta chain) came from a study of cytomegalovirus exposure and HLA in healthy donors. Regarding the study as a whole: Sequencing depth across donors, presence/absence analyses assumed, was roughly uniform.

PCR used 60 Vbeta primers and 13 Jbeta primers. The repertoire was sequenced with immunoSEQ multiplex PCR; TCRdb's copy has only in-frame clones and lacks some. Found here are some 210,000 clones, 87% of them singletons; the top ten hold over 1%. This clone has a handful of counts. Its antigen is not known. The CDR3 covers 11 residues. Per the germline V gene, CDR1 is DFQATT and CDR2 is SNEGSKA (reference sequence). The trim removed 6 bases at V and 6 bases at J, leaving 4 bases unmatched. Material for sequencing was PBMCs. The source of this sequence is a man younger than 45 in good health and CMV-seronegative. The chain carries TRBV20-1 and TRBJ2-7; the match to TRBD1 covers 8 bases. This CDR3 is CSADRASEQYF. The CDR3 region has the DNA TGCAGTGCGGACAGGGCGAGCGAGCAGTACTTC.